The TCR beta chain described here comes from a study of blood T cells in healthy people across ages. Points from the study as a whole: Roughly linear age-related decline in beta diversity appeared, significant by age about 40.

This clonotype occurred a few times. What it binds is unknown. At one of its ends the junction is not consistent with the germline gene, which may arise from a read error. Germline CDR1 is KGHSH and CDR2 is LQKENI. This CDR3 has 14 residues. A second PCR of 7 to 11 cycles used a sample-barcoded 5' primer and a J-beta primer mix. The template-switch adaptor was a 5' adaptor with 12 random nucleotides. It tagged each cDNA molecule. TCRdb independently ran MiXCR on the 5' RACE reads; one entry per CDR3 protein. The data show 450,000 to 700,000 distinct CDR3 sequences, about 25% seen once. The rearrangement joins TRBV18 to TRBJ2-7; 7 nucleotides line up with TRBD1. The TCR comes from a woman aged 70-85 years in good health. The sequenced material came from blood. The CDR3 loop reads CASSPHRGDHEQHF. The CDR3 DNA follows: TGTGCCAGCTCGCCGCACAGGGGTGACCACGAGCAGCACTTC.